Listed here are 21 T cell receptor beta chains from one sample, sequenced in a study of T cell changes during pregnancy in multiple sclerosis. Sequencing was performed with immunoSEQ multiplex PCR; in TCRdb, only in-frame clones are kept and a portion is missing. Altogether about 16,000 clones are present, 95% to 96% being singletons, with the ten largest covering 0.8% to 0.95%. The sample in question was peripheral blood, obtained in the third trimester of pregnancy. The source of these receptors is a female donor with multiple sclerosis, enrolled in a pregnancy study.

The rearrangement joins TRBV18 to TRBJ1-1, with 8 bases identical to TRBD1. V was pared by 5 bases and J by 1 base, with 6 bases of the junction left unmatched. The CDR3 sequence is 15 residues long. Germline V gene data show CDR1 as KGHSH and CDR2 as LQKENI. The CDR3 DNA reads TGTGCCAGCTCATCGGGACAGGCGACGAACACTGAAGCTTTCTTT. Protein product: CASSSGQATNTEAFF.

The chain carries TRBV5-4 and TRBJ2-5, with 14 bases aligning to TRBD2. Trimming took 7 bases from V and 8 from J; bases not matched to a gene: 10. The CDR3 runs 15 residues. Germline V gene lookup returns CDR1 SGHNT and CDR2 YYREEE (reference sequence). This CDR3 is CASRPGLAGADTQYF. CDR3 nucleotides: TGTGCCAGCCGACCGGGACTAGCGGGAGCGGACACCCAGTACTTC.

This sequence joins TRBV7-9 and TRBJ2-5; 8 bases map to TRBD2. The trim removed 1 base at V and 4 bases at J, leaving 5 bases unmatched. Looked up from germline, CDR1 is SEHNR and CDR2 is FQNEAQ (reference sequence). CDR3 length: 15 amino acids. The CDR3, as DNA: TGTGCCAGCAGCTTAGAAGCGGGAGTCGCAGAGACCCAGTACTTC. Translated: CASSLEAGVAETQYF.

The chain uses TRBV7-2 and TRBJ2-1; tentatively, D is TRBD2 (6 bases). Germline V gene lookup returns CDR1 SGHTA and CDR2 FQGNSA. Trimming took 5 bases from V and 9 from J, leaving 23 bases between them. This CDR3 contains 16 residues. The CDR3: CASSLFRRASTSEQFF. In nucleotides, the CDR3 is TGTGCCAGCAGCCTTTTTAGGAGGGCTAGCACCAGTGAGCAGTTCTTC.

V and J are TRBV28 and TRBJ1-1, with D perhaps matching TRBD1 (5 bases). Germline V gives CDR1 MDHEN, CDR2 SYDVKM. Trimming shortened V by 7 bases and J by 1 base, and 13 bases separated the two germline ends. The CDR3 extends over 14 amino acids. The CDR3 sequence: CASTVWGQNTEAFF. As DNA, the CDR3 is TGTGCCAGCACTGTGTGGGGCCAGAACACTGAAGCTTTCTTT.

The rearrangement uses TRBV7-2 and TRBJ1-1, with D possibly matching TRBD1 (6 bases). The CDR3 spans 14 residues. Trimming removed 5 bases from V and 5 bases from J, with 15 bases in between. CDR1 is SGHTA, CDR2 FQGNSA, per germline. CDR3 amino acids: CASSPLGGVTEAFF. CDR3 DNA sequence: TGTGCCAGCAGCCCATTAGGGGGAGTGACTGAAGCTTTCTTT.

The chain uses TRBV9 and TRBJ1-3, with D possibly matching TRBD1 (5 bases). Germline V lookup: CDR1 SGDLS, CDR2 YYNGEE. The CDR3 is 15 amino acids. The V gene lost 6 bases and the J gene lost 0 bases, with 13 bases spanning the gap. This CDR3 is CASNPQGNSGNTIYF. DNA of the CDR3: TGTGCCAGCAACCCCCAGGGAAACTCTGGAAACACCATATATTTT. Looking up the rest from reference TRBV9 and TRBJ1-3 gives the full variable domain: DSGVTQTPKHLITATGQRVTLRCSPRSGDLSVYWYQQSLDQGLQFLIQYYNGEERAKGNILERFSAQQFPDLHSELNLSSLELGDSALYFCASNPQGNSGNTIYFGEGSWLTVV.

Here the CDR3 DNA reads TGTGCCAGCAGTTTTACTAGCGGGAGCCACGAGCAGTACTTC. Amino acid sequence: CASSFTSGSHEQYF. The chain carries TRBV6-5 and TRBJ2-7; TRBD2 matches 11 bases. The CDR3 extends over 14 amino acids. V shed 4 bases, J shed 5 bases, and the junction held 4 bases outside the gene matches. The germline CDR1 and CDR2 sequences are MNHEY and SVGAGI.

The gene calls are TRBV28 and TRBJ2-1, with 7 bases aligning to TRBD2. The trim removed 8 bases at V and 2 bases at J, leaving 0 bases unmatched. The CDR3 has 12 residues. The germline CDR1 and CDR2 sequences are MDHEN and SYDVKM. The CDR3 nucleotides read TGTGCCAGCGGGAGGGCCTACAATGAGCAGTTCTTC. Translated, it gives CASGRAYNEQFF. Filled out from reference TRBV28 and TRBJ2-1, the complete variable domain reads DVKVTQSSRYLVKRTGEKVFLECVQDMDHENMFWYRQDPGLGLRLIYFSYDVKMKEKGDIPEGYSVSREKKERFSLILESASTNQTSMYLCASGRAYNEQFFGPGTRLTVL.

The chain recombines TRBV7-6 with TRBJ2-7; D remains unclear. The CDR3 runs to 14 residues. The germline V gene encodes CDR1 SGHVS and CDR2 FNYEAQ. V was trimmed by 1 base and J by 0 bases, leaving 7 bases between them. CDR3: CASSLGSASYEQYF. CDR3 in DNA: TGTGCCAGCAGCTTAGGCAGCGCCTCCTACGAGCAGTACTTC.

The chain recombines TRBV2 with TRBJ2-1, with 13 bases lining up with TRBD2. CDR1 is SNHLY, CDR2 FYNNEI, per germline. The V gene end was trimmed by 8 bases and the J gene end by 15 bases; junction bases not matched to a gene: 7. This CDR3 region has 12 residues. In DNA, the CDR3 is TGTGCCAGCGAGACTAGCGGGGGGAGCAGGTTCTTC. This codes for CASETSGGSRFF. The whole variable domain, remainder taken from reference TRBV2 and TRBJ2-1, is EPEVTQTPSHQVTQMGQEVILRCVPISNHLYFYWYRQILGQKVEFLVSFYNNEISEKSEIFDDQFSVERPDGSNFTLKIRSTKLEDSAMYFCASETSGGSRFFGPGTRLTVL.

The rearrangement joins TRBV5-8 to TRBJ2-7, with D unresolved. The CDR3 extends over 12 amino acids. V was clipped by 3 bases and J by 3 bases, with 7 bases between them. Germline V lookup: CDR1 SGHTS, CDR2 YDEGEE. The CDR3 bases are TGTGCCAGCAGCTCCTTAGACTACGAGCAGTACTTC. The encoded protein is CASSSLDYEQYF.

The chain recombines TRBV2 with TRBJ2-6; 11 positions agree with TRBD1. Germline CDR1 and CDR2: SNHLY and FYNNEI. The CDR3 has 15 residues. J was trimmed by 9 bases and V by 7 bases; bases with no gene match: 8. The CDR3 DNA sequence: TGTGCCAGCAATCCCGGGACAGGGGGAGTCAACGTCCTGACTTTC. Protein: CASNPGTGGVNVLTF.

V is TRBV6-5 and J is TRBJ2-7, with TRBD1 matching 8 bases. The CDR3 has 14 residues. CDR1 and CDR2 (germline): MNHEY, SVGAGI. V lost 6 bases to trimming and J lost 0 bases; unmatched junction nucleotides: 4. CDR3 in DNA: TGTGCCAGCAGCCGGGACAGGAGCTCCTACGAGCAGTACTTC. It is translated as CASSRDRSSYEQYF.

The rearrangement uses TRBV5-1 and TRBJ2-7, with a weak D call TRBD2 (5 bases). CDR3 length: 15 amino acids. The germline gives CDR1 SGHRS, CDR2 YFSETQ. V gave up 0 bases and J gave up 1 base, with 11 bases separating them. The DNA of the CDR3 is TGCGCCAGCAGCTTGGCGGAGACTAAGTCCTACGAGCAGTACTTC. The encoded protein is CASSLAETKSYEQYF. The whole variable domain, filled in from reference TRBV5-1 and TRBJ2-7, reads KAGVTQTPRYLIKTRGQQVTLSCSPISGHRSVSWYQQTPGQGLQFLFEYFSETQRNKGNFPGRFSGRQFSNSRSEMNVSTLELGDSALYLCASSLAETKSYEQYFGPGTRLTVT.

The chain uses TRBV28 and TRBJ1-4, with 8 bases matching TRBD1. The V gene's germline CDR1 is MDHEN and CDR2 SYDVKM. CDR3 length equals 14 residues. Trimming took 5 bases from V and 6 from J; bases not matched to a gene: 5. The chain's CDR3 is CASSQGQGDEKLFF. The DNA for the CDR3 is TGTGCCAGCAGTCAAGGACAGGGCGATGAAAAACTGTTTTTT. Full variable domain (missing parts from reference TRBV28 and TRBJ1-4): DVKVTQSSRYLVKRTGEKVFLECVQDMDHENMFWYRQDPGLGLRLIYFSYDVKMKEKGDIPEGYSVSREKKERFSLILESASTNQTSMYLCASSQGQGDEKLFFGSGTQLSVL.

This sequence joins TRBV7-9 and TRBJ2-2, with 8 bases lining up with TRBD2. CDR3 length equals 17 residues. Germline V gene lookup returns CDR1 SEHNR and CDR2 FQNEAQ (reference sequence). Trimming cost V 5 bases and J 10 bases; bases outside gene matches: 18. CDR3 sequence reads: CASSPRAAGVGLAELFF. The DNA for the CDR3 is TGTGCCAGCAGCCCAAGGGCGGCGGGTGTCGGACTAGCGGAGCTGTTTTTT.

The rearrangement joins TRBV30 to TRBJ1-2; D remains ambiguous. The germline V and J ends were trimmed by 8 bases and 3 bases, with 16 bases remaining between them. The germline V gene has CDR1 GTSNPN and CDR2 SVGIG (reference sequence). The CDR3 loop spans 13 amino acids. The CDR3 region is CAVRQTRDYGYTF. The DNA of the CDR3 is TGTGCCGTCCGACAAACGAGGGACTATGGCTACACCTTC.

This clone appeared once. The chain uses TRBV27 and TRBJ1-4; D might be TRBD1 (5 bases). Per the germline V gene, CDR1 is MNHEY and CDR2 is SMNVEV (reference sequence). CDR3 size: 13 residues. V shed 5 bases and J shed 6 bases, with 10 bases lying between them. This CDR3 is CASSGGVDEKLFF. The DNA for the CDR3 is TGTGCCAGCAGTGGAGGGGTAGATGAAAAACTGTTTTTT.

The chain combines TRBV7-9 with TRBJ1-2; 7 positions match TRBD1. J was trimmed by 5 bases and V by 3 bases; bases with no gene match: 9. Germline CDR1 reads SEHNR; CDR2 reads FQNEAQ (reference sequence). This CDR3 has 15 amino acids. The CDR3 here is CASSFDSKQGYGYTF. Written as DNA, the CDR3 is TGTGCCAGCAGCTTCGACAGTAAACAGGGGTATGGCTACACCTTC. Full variable domain (outside the CDR3, taken from reference TRBV7-9 and TRBJ1-2): DTGVSQNPRHKITKRGQNVTFRCDPISEHNRLYWYRQTLGQGPEFLTYFQNEAQLEKSRLLSDRFSAERPKGSFSTLEIQRTEQGDSAMYLCASSFDSKQGYGYTFGSGTRLTVV.

J is TRBJ1-5 and V is TRBV7-8; TRBD1 aligns across 10 bases. CDR1 and CDR2 from the germline V gene are SGHVS and FQNEAQ. The length of the CDR3 is 15 residues. V was clipped by 3 bases and J by 5 bases; unmatched bases: 4. CDR3 loop: CASSFGDRGYQPQHF. The DNA of the CDR3 is TGTGCCAGCAGCTTCGGGGACAGGGGATATCAGCCCCAGCATTTT. Complete variable domain (other parts from reference TRBV7-8 and TRBJ1-5): GAGVSQSPRYKVAKRGQDVALRCDPISGHVSLFWYQQALGQGPEFLTYFQNEAQLDKSGLPSDRFFAERPEGSVSTLKIQRTQQEDSAVYLCASSFGDRGYQPQHFGDGTRLSIL.